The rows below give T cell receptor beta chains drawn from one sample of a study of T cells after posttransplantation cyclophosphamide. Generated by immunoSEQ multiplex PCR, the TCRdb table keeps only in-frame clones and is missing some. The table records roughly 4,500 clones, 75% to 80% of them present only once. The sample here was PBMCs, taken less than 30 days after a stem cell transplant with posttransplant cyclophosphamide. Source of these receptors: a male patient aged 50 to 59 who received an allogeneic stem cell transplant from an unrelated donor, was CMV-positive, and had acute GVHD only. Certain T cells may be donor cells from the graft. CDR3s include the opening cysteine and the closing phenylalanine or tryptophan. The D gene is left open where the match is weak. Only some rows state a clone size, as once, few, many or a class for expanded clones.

TGTGCCAGCAGCCAAGTAGGAAGGGCTAGCGGGGTGGCCTACGAGCAGTACTTC | CASSQVGRASGVAYEQYF | TRBD2 | TRBJ2-7 | TRBV4-2 | -
TGTGCCACCTGGACAGGGGTGCTTGATCAGCCCCAGCATTTT | CATWTGVLDQPQHF | TRBD1 | TRBJ1-5 | TRBV2 | -
TGTGCCAGCAGAGCGGGAGAGGGAAAAGACGAGCAGTACTTC | CASRAGEGKDEQYF | TRBD2 | TRBJ2-7 | TRBV28 | -
TGTGCCAGCACCACACTAAGCGCGACGACAGTCTATGGCTACACCTTC | CASTTLSATTVYGYTF | - | TRBJ1-2 | TRBV5-6 | -
TGCGCCAGCAGTCCCATCGGGGGGACCGGGGAGCTGTTTTTT | CASSPIGGTGELFF | TRBD2 | TRBJ2-2 | TRBV23-1 | -
TGTGCCATCAGTGAGTGGGTAGCGTCGGGCACAGATACGCAGTATTTT | CAISEWVASGTDTQYF | - | TRBJ2-3 | TRBV10-3 | -
TGTGCCAGCATGGGCAGCCGCTGGGGCTACACCTTC | CASMGSRWGYTF | - | TRBJ1-2 | TRBV28 | -
TGTGCCAGCAAGTGGGGGGGCGGACAGAATTCACCCCTCCACTTT | CASKWGGGQNSPLHF | - | TRBJ1-6 | TRBV2 | -
TGTGCCAGCAGCATCCGAGGGCTCGAAGCTTTCTTT | CASSIRGLEAFF | - | TRBJ1-1 | TRBV11-3 | -
TGCGCCGCCCGCCGGGATCCTAACTATGGCTACACCTTC | CAARRDPNYGYTF | - | TRBJ1-2 | TRBV5-1 | -
TGTGCCAGCAGTGAAAGGATAGCGGGGGGGCTCCACGAGCAGTACTTC | CASSERIAGGLHEQYF | TRBD2 | TRBJ2-7 | TRBV2 | large
TGTGCCATCAGTAGGGGGCTTGACGAGCAGTACTTC | CAISRGLDEQYF | TRBD1 | TRBJ2-7 | TRBV10-3 | -
TGTGCCAGCAGCCGCACTAGCGGGGCTTACAATGAGCAGTTCTTC | CASSRTSGAYNEQFF | TRBD2 | TRBJ2-1 | TRBV28 | -
TGTGCCTGCGGAGAGGCAGGGTCCTACGAGCAGTACTTC | CACGEAGSYEQYF | - | TRBJ2-7 | TRBV30 | -
TGCGCCAGCAGCCAGGAGCCTAGCGGGGGACCCAACAATGAGCAGTTCTTC | CASSQEPSGGPNNEQFF | TRBD2 | TRBJ2-1 | TRBV4-3 | -
TGTGCCAGCGGTGGGAGCGGTTGGACTGAAGCTTTCTTT | CASGGSGWTEAFF | - | TRBJ1-1 | TRBV27 | -
TGCGCCAGCAGCCAAGACAGGGCGAGCTCCTACAATGAGCAGTTCTTC | CASSQDRASSYNEQFF | - | TRBJ2-1 | TRBV4-1 | -